A selection of T cell receptor beta chains follows, all from one sample in a study of T cell responses to AZD1222 COVID-19 vaccine. TCRdb's table, derived via immunoSEQ multiplex PCR, lists solely in-frame clones and lacks some. The sample yields about 130,000 clones, more than 70% seen once. The source material was peripheral blood, sampled on day 0 of AZD1222 vaccination. Receptors originate from an adult in good health. The CDR3 runs from the conserved cysteine through the conserved F or W. Fields, in order: J gene, D gene, V gene, CDR3 protein. A D gene is named only where the DNA matches it firmly.

j_gene: TRBJ1-4
d_gene: .
v_gene: TRBV7-9
CDR3aa: CASSLMGGGTNEKLFF

j_gene: TRBJ1-1
d_gene: .
v_gene: TRBV5-1
CDR3aa: CASSSGSGGANTEAFF

j_gene: TRBJ2-7
d_gene: TRBD1
v_gene: TRBV2
CDR3aa: CASSEVILRDRGIYEQYF

j_gene: TRBJ1-2
d_gene: TRBD1
v_gene: TRBV5-5
CDR3aa: CASSLAGGDYGYTF

j_gene: TRBJ1-4
d_gene: .
v_gene: TRBV5-6
CDR3aa: CASSLVQGSEKLFF

j_gene: TRBJ2-1
d_gene: TRBD2
v_gene: TRBV7-9
CDR3aa: CASSLPAGGPREQFF

j_gene: TRBJ1-5
d_gene: .
v_gene: TRBV27
CDR3aa: CASSFSGTLSNQPQHF

j_gene: TRBJ2-7
d_gene: .
v_gene: TRBV6-1
CDR3aa: CASGFRGPVEQYF

j_gene: TRBJ1-6
d_gene: .
v_gene: TRBV30
CDR3aa: CAWSPISGSPLHF

j_gene: TRBJ1-4
d_gene: TRBD1
v_gene: TRBV7-2
CDR3aa: CASSFDRGLGEKLFF

j_gene: TRBJ2-7
d_gene: .
v_gene: TRBV28
CDR3aa: CASNLDSPPYEQYF

j_gene: TRBJ2-2
d_gene: TRBD2
v_gene: TRBV7-2
CDR3aa: CASSQGLVMNTGELFF

j_gene: TRBJ1-2
d_gene: .
v_gene: TRBV14
CDR3aa: CASSPGPLGYTF

j_gene: TRBJ2-7
d_gene: TRBD1
v_gene: TRBV9
CDR3aa: CASSAEGRGRIKYEQYF

j_gene: TRBJ1-3
d_gene: .
v_gene: TRBV5-6
CDR3aa: CASSLGTLGDTIYF

j_gene: TRBJ1-4
d_gene: .
v_gene: TRBV19
CDR3aa: CASSREGRTLEKLFF

j_gene: TRBJ2-1
d_gene: .
v_gene: TRBV28
CDR3aa: CASSLSTGLGSLDNEQFF

j_gene: TRBJ1-2
d_gene: .
v_gene: TRBV7-2
CDR3aa: CASSWGPNLYYGYTF

j_gene: TRBJ1-2
d_gene: .
v_gene: TRBV30
CDR3aa: CAWSVRGGGYTF

j_gene: TRBJ1-1
d_gene: .
v_gene: TRBV4-3
CDR3aa: CASSRRSPNTEAFF

j_gene: TRBJ1-3
d_gene: .
v_gene: TRBV18
CDR3aa: CASSETEASGNTIYF

j_gene: TRBJ2-3
d_gene: .
v_gene: TRBV28
CDR3aa: CASSSHVDTQYF

j_gene: TRBJ2-3
d_gene: TRBD1
v_gene: TRBV25-1
CDR3aa: CASTRGQGTDTQYF

j_gene: TRBJ2-1
d_gene: .
v_gene: TRBV5-1
CDR3aa: CASSSGTIGNNEQFF

j_gene: TRBJ2-7
d_gene: .
v_gene: TRBV12-3/TRBV12-4
CDR3aa: CASSLRQPYEQYF

j_gene: TRBJ1-2
d_gene: .
v_gene: TRBV5-4
CDR3aa: CASSSRRTEYGYTF

j_gene: TRBJ1-2
d_gene: TRBD1
v_gene: TRBV19
CDR3aa: CASTGQGRYGYTF

j_gene: TRBJ1-1
d_gene: .
v_gene: TRBV6-1
CDR3aa: CASSEDGGGVTEAFF

j_gene: TRBJ1-1
d_gene: TRBD1
v_gene: TRBV5-4
CDR3aa: CASSLEGARTEAFF

j_gene: TRBJ1-1
d_gene: .
v_gene: TRBV18
CDR3aa: CASSPLGGEAFF

j_gene: TRBJ2-1
d_gene: TRBD2
v_gene: TRBV11-3
CDR3aa: CASSLGGGRGNEQFF

j_gene: TRBJ2-5
d_gene: .
v_gene: TRBV7-9
CDR3aa: CATSRDGETQYF

j_gene: TRBJ2-5
d_gene: .
v_gene: TRBV3-1/TRBV3-2
CDR3aa: CATGTYQETQYF

j_gene: TRBJ2-2
d_gene: TRBD1
v_gene: TRBV24-1
CDR3aa: CATSVSQGDTGELFF

j_gene: TRBJ1-2
d_gene: .
v_gene: TRBV30
CDR3aa: CAWSGGGYTF

j_gene: TRBJ2-3
d_gene: TRBD2
v_gene: TRBV7-9
CDR3aa: CASSNSGADTQYF